The 4 T cell receptor beta chains listed next were all sequenced from one sample in a study of blood T cell repertoires in COVID-19. Some clones are missing from TCRdb's copy, which holds only in-frame ones; the method was immunoSEQ multiplex PCR. The sample shows 150,000 to 200,000 clones, 84% of them seen only once. The sequenced sample consisted of PBMCs or T cells enriched from blood (not recorded which). These receptors were obtained from a man aged 45-65 years who had recovered from COVID-19.

The rearrangement uses TRBV7-2 and TRBJ1-3; D not certain. This CDR3 has 15 residues. Germline V gives CDR1 SGHTA, CDR2 FQGNSA. Trimming took 1 base from V and 0 from J, leaving 7 bases between them. Written as DNA, the CDR3 is TGTGCCAGCAGCTTAGGAGGGTACTCTGGAAACACCATATATTTT. Encoded protein: CASSLGGYSGNTIYF.

This clone was seen just once. The chain employs TRBV19 and TRBJ1-6, with D possibly matching TRBD1 (6 bases). Trimming pared 4 bases from V and 4 bases from J, leaving 14 bases between. The CDR3 has 16 amino acids. Germline assignment: CDR1 LNHDA and CDR2 SQIVND (reference sequence). CDR3 residues: CASSTQGSQYNSPLHF. In nucleotides, the CDR3 is TGTGCCAGTAGTACCCAGGGGTCGCAATATAATTCACCCCTCCACTTT.

The rearrangement uses TRBV13 and TRBJ1-1; D may be TRBD1 (5 bases). This CDR3 has 16 residues. Germline CDR1 reads PRHDT; CDR2 reads FYEKMQ (reference sequence). Trimming took 7 bases from V and 2 from J, leaving 20 bases between them. CDR3 nucleotides: TGTGCCAGCACTAGCGGGAGGGGAACCTTCAACACTGAAGCTTTCTTT. It yields the protein CASTSGRGTFNTEAFF.

V is TRBV9 and J is TRBJ2-3; D is ambiguous. The CDR3 is 16 amino acids. Per germline, CDR1 SGDLS and CDR2 YYNGEE. The V and J ends lost 3 bases and 1 base respectively, with 15 bases between them. This chain's CDR3 is CASSGPPAAGTDTQYF. CDR3 in DNA: TGTGCCAGCAGCGGACCTCCGGCGGCTGGCACAGATACGCAGTATTTT.